This TCR beta chain was recorded in a study of blood T cell repertoires in COVID-19 (TCRdb year 2020). For context, the study as a whole: Samples covering the acute and convalescent phases of COVID-19 were provided by collaborators in the United States, Italy and Spain. The material from the prospective study consisted of cDNA or gDNA derived from T cells, B-cell-depleted T cells, or PBMCs. The dataset comprised deeply sampled blood TCRbeta repertoires from subjects exposed to, actively infected with, or recovered from COVID-19. The repertoires were released in a freely available public database intended as a resource for research on the immune response to SARS-CoV-2. Samples came from the ongoing ImmuneRACE study (first 160 participants) plus 1,254 subjects from 6 global collaborators. Sample metadata almost always included a de-identified subject ID, COVID-19 status, age in years and sex. Where HLA class I and class II types were available, the types were taken from metadata supplied by the sample provider, not from assay-based typing.

Results and caveats for the whole study, not just this receptor: The amount of clinical and demographic metadata varied by source and participant and was provided uncurated.

Note on this clone: Its antigen target is currently unknown. No qualities accompany the bases; no much larger clone lies one base away.

From V the trimming removes 5 bases and from J it removes 9 bases, while the gene matches leave 6 bases of the junction unaccounted for. CDR1 and CDR2 are read off the germline V gene as MRHNA and SNTAGT. Including cysteine and phenylalanine, the CDR3 has 14 amino acids. Of all the DNA, just the CDR3 is kept, 42 bases in frame from base 1. Whole blood was collected in K2EDTA tubes by collaborating institutions according to the institutions' own protocols. For TCRbeta analysis, collaborator samples were shipped as frozen whole blood, as isolated PBMCs, or as DNA extracted from either sample type. The immunoSEQ Assay, a bias-controlled multiplex PCR, was used to amplify TCRbeta CDR3 regions from genomic DNA. In the original analysis: The number of nucleated cells in each sample was estimated by amplification of reference gene primers within the assay. To quantify the absolute abundance of each unique TCRbeta CDR3 rearrangement, sequence reads were collapsed and filtered. For each sample, productive Simpson clonality was calculated by taking the square root of Simpson's diversity index across productive rearrangements. In its TCRdb copy, this immuneACCESS table keeps in-frame sequences only and misses some clones. Where compared with another copy, unresolved V genes explain less than half of these, and the others have no known cause. That table gives V, J and clone size, and the DNA gave D and trimming. The sample table records approximately 100,000 clones; about 89% of these occur just once. Roughly 11% of the sample goes to the ten largest clones.

The chain couples TRBV6-4 to TRBJ2-1; 11 bases in the junction line up with TRBD2. The clonotype was recovered from a woman aged 30 to 39 with acute or convalescent COVID-19. The source material was peripheral blood. The sequenced DNA: TGTGCCAGCAGTATAGCGGGGGGGCCGGGTGAGCAGTTCTTC. This is translated as CASSIAGGPGEQFF.